This is a list of T cell receptor beta chains from one sample in a study of cytomegalovirus exposure and HLA in healthy donors. Repertoires were generated with immunoSEQ multiplex PCR, while TCRdb's copy carries only in-frame clones and drops some. The sample has more than 300,000 clones; 86% are singletons. The sequencing sample was made of PBMCs. The source is a woman aged 18-29 years in good health and CMV-seronegative. CDR3s include the opening cysteine and the closing phenylalanine or tryptophan.

J | V | CDR3
TRBJ1-4 | TRBV5-5 | CASSFRKDEKLFF
TRBJ2-7 | TRBV7-6 | CASSLAGTGLAVNEQYF
TRBJ1-1 | TRBV7-9 | CASSLGQGSTEAFF
TRBJ2-7 | TRBV5-4 | CASSLVSSGDPDKQYF
TRBJ2-7 | TRBV6-1 | CASRDMGGSVQEQYF
TRBJ2-1 | TRBV2 | CASRGTSGGAGEQFF
TRBJ2-7 | TRBV5-1 | CASGMEAGVSYEQYF
TRBJ2-2 | TRBV30 | CAWVYRGPGELFF
TRBJ1-5 | TRBV2 | CASSEEGISNQPQHF
TRBJ1-2 | TRBV7-6 | CASSLGKGQAPYGYTF
TRBJ1-2 | TRBV9 | CASSSGQGGNSNYGYTF
TRBJ2-5 | TRBV4-2 | CASSQKGGQETQYF
TRBJ2-5 | TRBV4-1 | CASSPFGGTKETQYF
TRBJ2-3 | TRBV6-1 | CASSEAASGATGVITDTQYF
TRBJ1-1 | TRBV5-1 | CASSLDRDTEAFF
TRBJ1-4 | TRBV2 | CASRGRQGAGEKLFF
TRBJ1-1 | TRBV6-5 | CASSPGGSNTEAFF
TRBJ2-7 | TRBV6-6 | CASSYGETYEQYF
TRBJ2-7 | TRBV28 | CASSVGLAGEQYF
TRBJ1-1 | TRBV7-6 | CASSPTGGSTEAFF
TRBJ2-5 | TRBV30 | CAWTPSGTGAETQYF
TRBJ2-7 | TRBV2 | CASSTGARSSEQYF
TRBJ1-2 | TRBV11-2 | CASSSRDPEGGYTF
TRBJ2-3 | TRBV6-1 | CASSGLAGGSTDTQYF
TRBJ2-3 | TRBV2 | CARSGSPSGSGPRDTQYF
TRBJ2-7 | TRBV2 | CASIPGTAAYEQYF
TRBJ1-6 | TRBV9 | CASSVDATLEGSPLHF
TRBJ2-5 | TRBV7-9 | CASSLVAGLESLETQYF
TRBJ2-7 | TRBV27 | CASSLLGQVAHEQYF
TRBJ1-1 | TRBV28 | CASSLHPGQGAEAFF
TRBJ2-7 | TRBV27 | CASSLGWTGGQVQYF
TRBJ2-1 | TRBV9 | CASSVDAASGAYNEQFF
TRBJ1-6 | TRBV28 | CASRGTGYNSPLHF
TRBJ2-3 | TRBV5-4 | CASSGTGAFTDTQYF
TRBJ2-7 | TRBV23-1 | CAIPDGSGPYEQYF
TRBJ2-1 | TRBV7-9 | CASSPTGNEQFF
TRBJ2-2 | TRBV19 | CASSMAQGWTGELFF
TRBJ2-2 | TRBV28 | CASSGHRVITGELFF
TRBJ1-3 | TRBV28 | CASSRQGNTIYF
TRBJ1-1 | TRBV11-1 | CASSYSPDRGKAFF
TRBJ2-5 | TRBV7-8 | CASSLEGNQETQYF
TRBJ1-6 | TRBV9 | CASSVVVEFYNSPLHF
TRBJ1-4 | TRBV25-1 | CASSPDRVSSEKLFF
TRBJ1-1 | TRBV6-5 | CASTSTGNTEAFF